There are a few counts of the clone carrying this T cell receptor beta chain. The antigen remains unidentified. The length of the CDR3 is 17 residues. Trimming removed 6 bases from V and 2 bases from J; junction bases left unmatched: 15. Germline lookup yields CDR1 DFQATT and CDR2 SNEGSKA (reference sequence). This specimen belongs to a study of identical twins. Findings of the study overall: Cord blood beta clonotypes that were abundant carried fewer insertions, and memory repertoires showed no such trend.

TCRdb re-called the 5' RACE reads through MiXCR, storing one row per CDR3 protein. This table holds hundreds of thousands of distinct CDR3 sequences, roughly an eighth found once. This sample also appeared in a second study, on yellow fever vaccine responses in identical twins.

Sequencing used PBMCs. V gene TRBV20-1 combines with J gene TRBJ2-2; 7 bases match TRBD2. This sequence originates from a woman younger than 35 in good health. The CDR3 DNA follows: TGCAGTGCCCGGGTTGCTGGCGGGAGAGGAAACACCGGGGAGCTGTTTTTT. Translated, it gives CSARVAGGRGNTGELFF.